Reported below is one T cell receptor (beta chain). The sample comes from a study of shared clonotypes between healthy human individuals. V was shortened by 5 bases and J by 6 bases, with 11 bases between the two germline ends. This CDR3 is built from 13 residues. Germline assignment: CDR1 MRHNA and CDR2 SNTAGT. Sequenced by immunoSEQ multiplex PCR; TCRdb stores in-frame clones only, minus some. The sample records approximately 500,000 clones, 79% being singletons. This sequence was found in a woman between 35 and 50 years old in good health. Some clones in this sample may be carry-over from other donors' samples. The sequenced sample was PBMCs. V gene TRBV6-4 combines with J gene TRBJ2-1; D is undetermined. The CDR3 spells CASSSDGPNEQFF. In DNA form, the CDR3 reads TGTGCCAGCAGTTCCGACGGCCCCAATGAGCAGTTCTTC.